Below are 14 T cell receptor beta chains sequenced from a single sample in a study of cytomegalovirus exposure and HLA in healthy donors. The PCR was carried out with 60 Vbeta primers and 13 Jbeta primers. This table comes from immunoSEQ multiplex PCR, and its TCRdb copy is limited to in-frame clones, with some not included. Among under 100,000 clones listed, 70% to 85% were seen once. The sequencing sample was made of PBMCs. The receptors were sampled from a human donor in good health.

The chain recombines TRBV6-5 with TRBJ1-2; D remains unclear. V was shortened by 0 bases and J by 1 base, with 6 bases between the two germline ends. The CDR3 totals 14 residues. Germline V gene sequence: CDR1 MNHEY, CDR2 SVGAGI. The chain's CDR3 is CASSYSPVNYGYTF. CDR3 sequence (DNA): TGTGCCAGCAGTTACTCGCCAGTTAACTATGGCTACACCTTC.

The gene calls are TRBV2 and TRBJ2-3; the D is unclear. The CDR3 loop spans 14 amino acids. Deletions cut 8 bases from V and 0 bases from J, with 12 bases between. Germline V lookup: CDR1 SNHLY, CDR2 FYNNEI. The CDR3 DNA follows: TGTGCCAGCTCCCCGGGTTCTAGCACAGATACGCAGTATTTT. Its protein product is CASSPGSSTDTQYF. Full variable domain (outside the CDR3, taken from reference TRBV2 and TRBJ2-3): EPEVTQTPSHQVTQMGQEVILRCVPISNHLYFYWYRQILGQKVEFLVSFYNNEISEKSEIFDDQFSVERPDGSNFTLKIRSTKLEDSAMYFCASSPGSSTDTQYFGPGTRLTVL.

This chain connects TRBV14 to TRBJ1-2; 7 positions match TRBD1. V lost 1 base, J lost 6 bases, and 5 bases stayed unmatched. Germline-derived CDR1 and CDR2 are SGHDN and FVKESK. CDR3 length: 14 residues. CDR3 in amino acids: CASSQGYTGDGYTF. CDR3 DNA: TGTGCCAGCAGCCAAGGATACACAGGGGATGGCTACACCTTC.

This chain joins TRBV12-5 and TRBJ1-5; possibly TRBD2 for D (6 bases). TRBJ2-3 matches the DNA end more closely, so the J call is doubtful. The CDR3 extends over 14 amino acids. The germline V gene encodes CDR1 LGHNT and CDR2 FRNRAP. The CDR3 DNA reads TGTGCTAGTGGTTTGACCGGGAGATCCCAGCCCCAGTATTTT. Translation gives CASGLTGRSQPQYF.

The chain links TRBV5-6 to TRBJ2-5; perhaps TRBD1 as D (6 bases). Trimming cost V 1 base and J 1 base, with 8 bases left between them. This CDR3 contains 14 residues. The germline gives CDR1 SGHDT, CDR2 YYEEEE. DNA of the CDR3: TGTGCCAGCAGCTTGACGGACAGCCAAGAGACCCAGTACTTC. The encoded protein is CASSLTDSQETQYF.

The CDR3 here is CAWSVTGPSSPLHF. The CDR3 DNA reads TGTGCCTGGAGTGTGACAGGGCCTTCTTCGCCCCTCCACTTT. The rearrangement joins TRBV30 to TRBJ1-6; TRBD1 agrees at 7 bases. The germline V gene has CDR1 GTSNPN and CDR2 SVGIG (reference sequence). CDR3 length: 14 residues. Trimming at V came to 0 bases and at J to 13 bases, leaving 9 bases not matched to a gene. Based on the CDR3 plus reference TRBV30 and TRBJ1-6, the full variable domain is SQTIHQWPATLVQPVGSPLSLECTVEGTSNPNLYWYRQAAGRGLQLLFYSVGIGQISSEVPQNLSASRPQDRQFILSSKKLLLSDSGFYLCAWSVTGPSSPLHFGNGTRLTVT.

The J gene is TRBJ1-5, the V gene TRBV11-2; TRBD1 aligns across 10 bases. The CDR3 length is 15 residues. The germline CDR1 and CDR2 sequences are SGHAT and FQNNGV. V was pared by 4 bases and J by 7 bases, with 7 bases of the junction left unmatched. Written as DNA, the CDR3 is TGTGCCAGCAGCTCAGGACAGGGGGTAGGGCAGCCCCAGCATTTT. Protein product: CASSSGQGVGQPQHF.

The chain couples TRBV19 to TRBJ1-2; D is perhaps TRBD1 (6 bases). Trimming cost V 4 bases and J 2 bases, with 17 bases left between them. The CDR3 runs to 16 residues. From germline, CDR1 is LNHDA and CDR2 SQIVND (reference sequence). CDR3 in DNA: TGTGCCAGTAGTACCCACTTGACAGGATGGAACTATGGCTACACCTTC. Its protein product is CASSTHLTGWNYGYTF.

This chain joins TRBV30 and TRBJ1-2; 9 bases agree with TRBD1. Germline assignment: CDR1 GTSNPN and CDR2 SVGIG (reference sequence). The CDR3 is 14 amino acids. After removal of 4 bases from V and 0 bases from J, the junction contained 3 bases not matched to a gene. The CDR3, as DNA: TGTGCCTGGAACAGGGGGCTAGCTAACTATGGCTACACCTTC. This gives the protein CAWNRGLANYGYTF.

This clone was counted between two and nine times. The chain links TRBV5-6 to TRBJ1-1, with 7 bases that match TRBD1. Germline V CDR1 and CDR2: SGHDT, YYEEEE. V lost 0 bases and J lost 4; bases outside the gene matches: 12. The CDR3 contains 17 residues. CDR3 coding DNA: TGTGCCAGCAGCTTGGATAGGGGGCGGGGAGGAGCCACTGAAGCTTTCTTT. This sequence encodes CASSLDRGRGGATEAFF.

The J gene is TRBJ2-7, the V gene TRBV29-1, with D perhaps TRBD2 (5 bases). Germline assignment: CDR1 SQVTM and CDR2 ANQGSEA. V shed 0 bases and J shed 0 bases, with 9 bases lying between them. The CDR3 is 14 residues long. CDR3 nucleotide sequence: TGCAGCGTTGAAGAAACGGGGAGCTCCTACGAGCAGTACTTC. This encodes CSVEETGSSYEQYF.

The gene calls are TRBV5-4 and TRBJ2-7, with no clear D. The CDR3 is 14 residues long. CDR1 is SGHNT, CDR2 YYREEE, per germline (reference sequence). The V end was cut by 4 bases, the J end by 6 bases, with 17 bases between. The CDR3 DNA is TGTGCCAGCAGCCTCGACACCTACCTACCCGAGCAGTACTTC. It translates to CASSLDTYLPEQYF.

The chain uses TRBV11-2 and TRBJ2-5; D gene ambiguous. TRBJ2-7 explains the end of the DNA better; the J call may be wrong. The germline gives CDR1 SGHAT, CDR2 FQNNGV. The CDR3 extends over 11 amino acids. The CDR3: CASSLTYEQYF. Written as DNA, the CDR3 is TGTGCCAGCAGCTTAACCTACGAGCAGTACTTC.

The V call is TRBV7-9, the J call TRBJ2-5, with 8 bases aligning to TRBD2. V shed 4 bases and J 7 bases; nucleotides not matched to a gene: 11. This CDR3 has 15 residues. Per the germline V gene, CDR1 is SEHNR and CDR2 is FQNEAQ (reference sequence). Here the CDR3 reads CASSSPGPRGGTQYF. The CDR3 DNA is TGTGCCAGCAGCTCCCCCGGCCCACGGGGGGGGACCCAGTACTTC.